A single sample is the source of the 5 T cell receptor delta chains below, sequenced in a study of γδ T cells in repeated Plasmodium falciparum infection. TCRdb re-analyzed the multiplex PCR reads via CATT. The sample lists some 51,000 delta-chain clones; approximately 2% were seen once. Vgamma9/Vdelta2+ and Vdelta2-negative gammadelta T cells were flow-sorted from PBMC for bulk sequencing. The material sequenced was gamma-delta T cells from blood. The source of these receptors is a pool of human donors (malaria-infected and uninfected, not separated).

In this sample, this clone turned up a few times. A far larger clone is a single base away, which makes a read error likely. In the same sample, other DNA sequences code for this CDR3. This chain links TRDV2 with TRDJ1; D is unresolved. TCRdb lists no J gene, so it was determined here by aligning the DNA to germline. Germline CDR1 and CDR2: GEAIGNYY and EKD. Deletions cut 3 bases from V and 5 bases from J, with 12 bases between. This CDR3 is built from 13 residues. The CDR3, as DNA: TGTGCCTGTGACGGAGGGGCCACTGATAAACTCATCTTT. Translation gives CACDGGATDKLIF.

A note on this clone: The mismatch at residue 8 between this DNA's translation and the TCRdb protein of a much larger clone likely reflects a read error; the protein shown is translated from the DNA. The rearrangement links TRDV3 to TRDJ1, with D tentatively TRDD2 or TRDD3 (7 bases each). The J gene was missing in TCRdb and was found by matching the end of the DNA to germline. The length of the CDR3 is 18 residues. Germline V gene lookup returns CDR1 TVYSNPD and CDR2 GDNSRS (reference sequence). Trimming stripped 1 base from V and 1 base from J, with 25 bases between. The chain's CDR3 is CAFKFPTWLGAPTDKLIF. The CDR3 DNA follows: TGTGCCTTTAAGTTTCCTACTTGGCTGGGGGCTCCCACCGATAAACTCATCTTT.

Comments on this clone: Translating this DNA gives a protein that differs at residue 7 from the TCRdb one, which belongs to a much larger clone; a read error is likely, and the protein shown is this translation. The gene calls are TRDV1 and TRDJ3; the match to TRDD3 covers 9 bases. The J gene was not available in TCRdb and was assigned here by matching the DNA to germline segments. Trimming cost V 0 bases and J 0 bases; bases outside gene matches: 24. The germline V gene has CDR1 TSWWSYY and CDR2 QGS. The CDR3 has 26 amino acids. CDR3 sequence: CALGELDPPTLEVWGISSWDTRQMFF. In nucleotides, the CDR3 is TGTGCTCTTGGGGAACTCGACCCCCCTACGTTGGAAGTCTGGGGGATTAGCTCCTGGGACACCCGACAGATGTTTTTC.

This clone appeared a few times. A read error is the likely source, as a far larger clone sits one nucleotide away. This CDR3 is also generated by other DNA sequences in the sample. This chain uses TRDV2 with TRDJ1, with a weak D call TRDD3 (7 bases). No J gene is reported in TCRdb; it was inferred here by comparing the DNA with germline. The V gene lost 0 bases and the J gene lost 2 bases, with 36 bases spanning the gap. This CDR3 has 23 amino acids. CDR1 is GEAIGNYY and CDR2 is EKD in the germline V gene. CDR3 in DNA: TGTGCCTGTGACACCATCGACTCTTCCTGGAAGACTGGGGATGTTACGGCGACCGATAAACTCATCTTT. As protein: CACDTIDSSWKTGDVTATDKLIF.

Remarks on this clone: Only one base separates this from a far larger clonotype, so it likely reflects a read error. Other DNA sequences within the sample encode an identical CDR3. For the CDR3, the DNA is TGTGCTTATAGGAGTTACTTCCTACGGATGAGTGGGGGACCTCGTAAGAGAACCGATAAACTCATCTTT. Its translation: CAYRSYFLRMSGGPRKRTDKLIF. The chain uses TRAV38-2/DV8 and TRDJ1; perhaps TRDD2 as D (8 bases). TCRdb offers no J gene call, so here the DNA was matched to germline to obtain one. V lost 2 bases to trimming and J lost 2 bases, with 37 bases between them. Germline V gene lookup returns CDR1 TSESDYY and CDR2 QEAYKQQN. This CDR3 comprises 23 residues.